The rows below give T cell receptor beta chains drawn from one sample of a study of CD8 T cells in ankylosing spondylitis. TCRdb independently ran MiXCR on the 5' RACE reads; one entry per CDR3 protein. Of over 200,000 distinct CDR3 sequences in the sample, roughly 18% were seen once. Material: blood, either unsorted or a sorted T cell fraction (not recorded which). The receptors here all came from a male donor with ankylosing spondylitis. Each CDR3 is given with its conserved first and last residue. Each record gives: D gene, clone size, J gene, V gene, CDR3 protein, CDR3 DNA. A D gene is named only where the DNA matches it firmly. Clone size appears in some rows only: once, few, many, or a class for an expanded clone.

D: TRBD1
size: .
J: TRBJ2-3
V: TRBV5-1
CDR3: CAAGQDFSDTQYF
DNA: TGCGCCGCGGGACAGGACTTCTCAGATACGCAGTATTTT

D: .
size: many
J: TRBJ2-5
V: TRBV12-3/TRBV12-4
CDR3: CASSFGLAAEGGETQYF
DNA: TGTGCCAGCAGTTTCGGACTAGCTGCGGAAGGGGGCGAGACCCAGTACTTC

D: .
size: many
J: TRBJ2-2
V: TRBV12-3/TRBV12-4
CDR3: CASTDLPGELFF
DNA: TGTGCCAGCACCGACTTGCCCGGGGAGCTGTTTTTT

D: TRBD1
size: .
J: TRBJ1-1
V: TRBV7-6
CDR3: CASSLYPGQGPPGTEAFF
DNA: TGTGCCAGCAGCTTATATCCGGGACAGGGCCCCCCGGGAACTGAAGCTTTCTTT

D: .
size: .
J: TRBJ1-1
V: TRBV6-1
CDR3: CASSAGGPEAFF
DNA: TGTGCCAGCAGTGCGGGAGGGCCTGAAGCTTTCTTT

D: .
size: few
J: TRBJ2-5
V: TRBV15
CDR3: CATSRDQGRFGYQETQYF
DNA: TGTGCCACCAGCAGAGACCAGGGGAGGTTCGGTTACCAAGAGACCCAGTACTTC

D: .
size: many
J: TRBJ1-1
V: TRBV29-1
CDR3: CSVEGAGVSRDTEAFF
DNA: TGCAGCGTTGAGGGGGCAGGGGTTTCCCGGGACACTGAAGCTTTCTTT

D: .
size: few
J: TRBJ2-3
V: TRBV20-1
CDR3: CSARVPTEYF
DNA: TGCAGTGCTAGAGTCCCAACCGAGTATTTT

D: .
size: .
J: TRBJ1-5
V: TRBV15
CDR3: CATSPGGRDDQPQHF
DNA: TGTGCCACCAGCCCCGGGGGGAGGGATGATCAGCCCCAGCATTTT

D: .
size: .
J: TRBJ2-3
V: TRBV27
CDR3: CASSPSVDTQYF
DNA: TGTGCCAGCAGCCCCAGTGTGGATACGCAGTATTTT

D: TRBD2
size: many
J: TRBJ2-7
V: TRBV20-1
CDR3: CSVTSGSYEQYF
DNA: TGCAGTGTAACTAGCGGCTCCTACGAGCAGTACTTC

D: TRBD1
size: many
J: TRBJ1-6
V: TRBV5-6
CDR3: CASSFRTGLNSPLHF
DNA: TGTGCCAGCAGCTTCCGGACAGGACTTAATTCACCCCTCCACTTT

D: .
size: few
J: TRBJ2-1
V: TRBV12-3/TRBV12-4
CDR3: CASGGGSYNEQFF
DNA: TGTGCCAGCGGAGGGGGCAGCTACAATGAGCAGTTCTTC

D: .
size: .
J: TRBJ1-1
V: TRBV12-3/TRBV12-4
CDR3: CASSREARDNTEAFF
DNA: TGTGCCAGCAGCCGGGAAGCTAGGGATAACACTGAAGCTTTCTTT

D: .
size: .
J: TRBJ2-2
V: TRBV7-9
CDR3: CASGRLGTGELFF
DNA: TGTGCCAGCGGTCGTTTGGGGACCGGGGAGCTGTTTTTT

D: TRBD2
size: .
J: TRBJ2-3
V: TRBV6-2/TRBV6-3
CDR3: CASSRTSGTTDTQYF
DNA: TGTGCCAGCAGTCGGACTAGCGGCACCACAGATACGCAGTATTTT

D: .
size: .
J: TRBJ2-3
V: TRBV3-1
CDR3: CASSHLRGHTDTQYF
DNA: TGTGCCAGCAGCCACTTGCGGGGCCACACAGATACGCAGTATTTT

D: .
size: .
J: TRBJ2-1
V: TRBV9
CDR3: CASSPHFTHLGDNEQFF
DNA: TGTGCCAGCAGCCCCCATTTTACTCATCTGGGGGACAATGAGCAGTTCTTC

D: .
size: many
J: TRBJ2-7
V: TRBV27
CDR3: CASSLGSEQYF
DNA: TGTGCCAGCAGTTTGGGGTCCGAGCAGTACTTC

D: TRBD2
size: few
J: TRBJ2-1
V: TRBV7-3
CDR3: CASSLNALAAYNEQFF
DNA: TGTGCCAGCAGCTTAAACGCACTAGCGGCCTACAATGAGCAGTTCTTC

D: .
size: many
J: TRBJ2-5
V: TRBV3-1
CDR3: CASSQQGNPQETQYF
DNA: TGTGCCAGCAGCCAACAGGGGAATCCCCAAGAGACCCAGTACTTC

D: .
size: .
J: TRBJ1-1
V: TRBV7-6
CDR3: CASSFEGANTEAFF
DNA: TGTGCCAGCAGCTTTGAGGGAGCGAACACTGAAGCTTTCTTT

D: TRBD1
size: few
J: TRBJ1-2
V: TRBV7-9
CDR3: CASSSSDREPGYTF
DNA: TGTGCCAGCAGCTCGTCCGACAGGGAGCCTGGCTACACCTTC

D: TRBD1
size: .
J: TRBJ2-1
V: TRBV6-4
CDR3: CASSERTGVINEQFF
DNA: TGTGCCAGCAGTGAGCGGACAGGGGTTATCAATGAGCAGTTCTTC

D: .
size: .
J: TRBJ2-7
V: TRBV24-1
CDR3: CATSEGPGTASEQYF
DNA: TGTGCCACCAGTGAGGGGCCAGGGACCGCCAGCGAGCAGTACTTC

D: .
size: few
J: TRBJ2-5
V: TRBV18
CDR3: CASSPVSLATQETQYF
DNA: TGTGCCAGCTCACCAGTATCACTCGCTACCCAAGAGACCCAGTACTTC

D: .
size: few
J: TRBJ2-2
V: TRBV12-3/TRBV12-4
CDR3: CASSLKHFGELFF
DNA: TGTGCCAGCAGTTTAAAGCATTTCGGGGAGCTGTTTTTT

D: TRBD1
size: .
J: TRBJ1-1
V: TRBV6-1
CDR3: CASRRNRGEDTEAFF
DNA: TGTGCCAGCAGACGCAACAGGGGAGAGGACACTGAAGCTTTCTTT

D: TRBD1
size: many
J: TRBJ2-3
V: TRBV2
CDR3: CASSVWTGSAADTQYF
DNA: TGTGCCAGCAGTGTCTGGACAGGGAGTGCCGCAGATACGCAGTATTTT

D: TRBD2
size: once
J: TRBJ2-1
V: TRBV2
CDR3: CAGSSGGGSGEQFF
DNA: TGTGCCGGCAGTAGCGGGGGGGGTTCCGGTGAGCAGTTCTTC

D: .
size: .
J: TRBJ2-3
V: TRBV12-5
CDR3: CASGLAPSSTDTQYF
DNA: TGTGCTAGTGGTTTGGCCCCATCGAGTACAGATACGCAGTATTTT

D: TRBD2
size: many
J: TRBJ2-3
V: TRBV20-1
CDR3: CSARRAGRDTQYF
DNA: TGCAGTGCTAGAAGAGCGGGACGGGATACGCAGTATTTT

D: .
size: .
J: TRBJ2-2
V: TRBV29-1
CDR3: CSGQANTGELFF
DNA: TGCAGCGGACAAGCGAACACCGGGGAGCTGTTTTTT

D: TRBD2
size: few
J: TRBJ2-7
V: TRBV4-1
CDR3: CASSQPGTSDYEQYF
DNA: TGCGCCAGCAGCCAGCCCGGGACTAGCGACTACGAGCAGTACTTC

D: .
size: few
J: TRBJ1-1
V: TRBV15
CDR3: CATSRDRQEAFF
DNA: TGTGCCACCAGCAGAGACCGACAGGAAGCTTTCTTT

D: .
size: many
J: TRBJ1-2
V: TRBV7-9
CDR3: CASSSAPAVANYGYTF
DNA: TGTGCCAGCAGCTCCGCGCCGGCAGTCGCTAACTATGGCTACACCTTC

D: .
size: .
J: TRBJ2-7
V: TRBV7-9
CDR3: CASSPSGANYEQYF
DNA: TGTGCCAGCAGCCCAAGTGGGGCCAACTACGAGCAGTACTTC

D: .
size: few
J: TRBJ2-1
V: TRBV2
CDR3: CASSDDQSSYNEQFF
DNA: TGTGCCAGCAGTGATGATCAAAGCTCCTACAATGAGCAGTTCTTC

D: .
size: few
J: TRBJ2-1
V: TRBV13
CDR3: CASMMGSSYNEQFF
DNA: TGTGCCAGCATGATGGGGAGCTCCTACAATGAGCAGTTCTTC

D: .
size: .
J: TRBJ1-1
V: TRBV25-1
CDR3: CASSESGRDSEAFF
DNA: TGTGCCAGCAGTGAATCGGGGAGGGATTCTGAAGCTTTCTTT

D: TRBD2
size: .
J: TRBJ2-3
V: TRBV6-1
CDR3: CASSTSGGAADTQYF
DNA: TGTGCCAGCAGCACTAGCGGGGGTGCTGCAGATACGCAGTATTTT